This entry features one T cell receptor (beta chain) sequence. Looked up from germline, CDR1 is SQVTM and CDR2 is ANQGSEA. The CDR3 loop spans 15 amino acids. Trimming removed 4 bases from V and 7 bases from J; junction bases left unmatched: 11. This entry comes from a study of shared clonotypes between healthy human individuals. The protocol was immunoSEQ multiplex PCR, while the TCRdb copy is restricted to in-frame clones and leaves out a portion. The data show around 1.9 million clones, with 85% to 95% seen just once and 1.7% held by the top ten. Naive CD8 populations comprised CD45RO-negative cells positively selected for CCR7, excluding terminally differentiated effector memory CD45RA+ cells.

Sequencing input: naive CD8+ T cells from PBMCs. This clonotype was sampled from a man between 18 and 29 years old in good health. Some clones in this sample may be carry-over from other donors' samples. The V gene is TRBV29-1, the J gene TRBJ2-1, with 9 bases lining up with TRBD2. This chain's CDR3 is CSVVPREGGENEQFF. DNA of the CDR3: TGCAGCGTTGTTCCGCGGGAGGGCGGAGAGAATGAGCAGTTCTTC.